This T cell receptor (beta chain) appears in the sequencing data of a study of T cell responses to AZD1222 COVID-19 vaccine. Whole-study findings and limits: Donors skewed white British and female; clonal diversity was possibly underestimated. Researchers took repertoire samples only after the peak T cell response had come. Two AZD1222 doses significantly raised spike-specific TCR breadth and depth over controls.

Concerning this clone itself: Its target is not known.

TCRdb keeps only in-frame clones here, not all; method: immunoSEQ multiplex PCR. This table holds about 50,000 clones, 80% found once. The sample in question was peripheral blood, obtained 28 days after the second AZD1222 dose. The sequence derives from an adult who received the AZD1222 COVID-19 vaccine.

The CDR3 nucleotides are TGTGCCAGCAGTTTCTGGCAGTCAACTAATGAAAAACTGTTTTTT. Amino acids: CASSFWQSTNEKLFF. The V and J genes are TRBV28 and TRBJ1-4; D unclear. V was pared by 3 bases and J by 0 bases, with 8 bases between. CDR1 and CDR2 from the germline V gene are MDHEN and SYDVKM. This CDR3 contains 15 residues.